The clone carrying this T cell receptor (beta chain) occurred once. The sample comes from a study of T cells after yellow fever vaccination. One entry per CDR3 protein results from TCRdb running MiXCR on the 5' RACE reads. The table has hundreds of thousands of distinct CDR3 sequences, 18% seen once; the top ten hold 15% to 20%. Germline V gives CDR1 MNHNY, CDR2 SVGAGI (reference sequence). After removal of 2 bases from V and 0 bases from J, the junction contained 12 bases not matched to a gene. This CDR3 spans 18 amino acids. The sequencing here drew on PBMCs, taken before the yellow fever booster vaccination. This chain links TRBV6-6 with TRBJ1-1; 7 bases map to TRBD1. The receptor's source is a man between 18 and 29 years old who received the YFV17D yellow fever vaccine. The CDR3 sequence: CASSYLFGTVLMNTEAFF. CDR3 in DNA: TGTGCCAGCAGTTACCTTTTCGGGACAGTCCTCATGAACACTGAAGCTTTCTTT.